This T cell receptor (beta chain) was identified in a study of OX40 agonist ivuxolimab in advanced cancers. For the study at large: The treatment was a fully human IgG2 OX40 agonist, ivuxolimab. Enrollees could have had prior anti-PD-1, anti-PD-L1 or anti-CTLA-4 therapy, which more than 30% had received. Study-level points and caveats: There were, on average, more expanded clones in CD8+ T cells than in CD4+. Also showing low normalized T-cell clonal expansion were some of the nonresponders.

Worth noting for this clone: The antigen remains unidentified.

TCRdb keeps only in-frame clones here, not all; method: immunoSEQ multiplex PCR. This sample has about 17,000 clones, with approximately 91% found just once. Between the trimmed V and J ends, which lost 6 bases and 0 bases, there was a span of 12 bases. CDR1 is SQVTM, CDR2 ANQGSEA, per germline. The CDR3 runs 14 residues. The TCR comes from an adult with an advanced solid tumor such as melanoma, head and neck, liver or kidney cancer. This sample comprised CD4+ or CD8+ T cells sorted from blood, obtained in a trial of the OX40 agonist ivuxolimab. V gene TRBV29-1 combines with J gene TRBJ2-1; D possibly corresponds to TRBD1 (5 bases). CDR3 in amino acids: CSVQESSSYNEQFF. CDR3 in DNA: TGCAGCGTACAGGAATCCTCCTCCTACAATGAGCAGTTCTTC.